Listed here is a single T cell receptor (beta chain). The CDR3 is 15 residues long. Germline V gene lookup returns CDR1 SGHRS and CDR2 YFSETQ. Trimming removed 3 bases at V and 5 bases at J, with 17 bases between. The method was immunoSEQ multiplex PCR; TCRdb's version includes in-frame clones alone and lacks a portion of them. The table lists a few hundred thousand clones, around nine tenths of them singletons, with 2.2% in the top ten. This sample was taken from a study of blood T cell repertoires in COVID-19. Study context: Donors in the United States, Italy and Spain gave samples during acute or convalescent COVID-19.

This TCR was recovered from a man between 50 and 59 years old with acute or convalescent COVID-19. Sequenced sample: peripheral blood. The rearrangement uses TRBV5-1 and TRBJ2-5, with a possible D match to TRBD2 (6 bases). The CDR3 here is CASSSPQGSGETQYF. The CDR3, as DNA: TGCGCCAGCAGCTCTCCGCAGGGAAGCGGGGAGACCCAGTACTTC.